This record concerns one T cell receptor beta chain sequence. These data originate in a study of shared T cell receptors in the human thymus. The method was immunoSEQ multiplex PCR; TCRdb's version includes in-frame clones alone and lacks a portion of them. Of about 500,000 clones listed, around 82% are singletons. V shed 4 bases and J 2 bases; nucleotides not matched to a gene: 7. This CDR3 comprises 17 residues. Germline V CDR1 and CDR2: WSHSY, SAAADI. The same data also contributed to another study, on human thymus T cells. Per that study: Thymus tissue for the work was resected from patients undergoing corrective heart surgery. Unrelated individuals had highly overlapping thymic repertoires, as reported in related research.

The origin of this receptor is a boy under three years old with a congenital heart defect. The chain combines TRBV10-2 with TRBJ2-7; TRBD2 matches at 14 bases. Sample: thymocytes. The CDR3 bases are TGCGCCAGCAGTGTGACTAGCGGGAGGGCAAGGACCTACGAGCAGTACTTC. It yields the protein CASSVTSGRARTYEQYF.